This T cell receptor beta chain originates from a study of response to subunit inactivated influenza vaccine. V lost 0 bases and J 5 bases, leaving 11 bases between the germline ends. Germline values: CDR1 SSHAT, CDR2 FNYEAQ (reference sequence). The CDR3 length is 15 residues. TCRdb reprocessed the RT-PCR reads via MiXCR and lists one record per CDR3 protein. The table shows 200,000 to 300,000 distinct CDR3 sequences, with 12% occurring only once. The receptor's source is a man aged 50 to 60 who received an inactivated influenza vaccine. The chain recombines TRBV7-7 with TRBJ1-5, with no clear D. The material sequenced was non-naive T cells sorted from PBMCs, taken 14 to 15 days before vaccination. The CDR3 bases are TGTGCCAGCAGCTTAGCGACCCCCCTTGATCAGCCCCAGCATTTT. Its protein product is CASSLATPLDQPQHF.